The 23 T cell receptor beta chains listed next were all sequenced from one sample in a study of blood T cell repertoires in COVID-19. Only in-frame clones appear in the TCRdb table, and some are missing; sequencing was by immunoSEQ multiplex PCR. Of about 99,000 clones in the sample, about four fifths were seen once. Sequencing was done on a sample of peripheral blood. These receptors all stem from a woman aged 80 or older with active or convalescent COVID-19.

The chain recombines TRBV20-1 with TRBJ2-1; D gene uncertain. Trimming took off 3 bases at V and 8 bases at J, with 5 bases between the two ends. CDR1 is DFQATT, CDR2 SNEGSKA, per germline (reference sequence). This CDR3 region has 10 residues. The CDR3 here is CSASSHEQFF. In DNA, the CDR3 is TGCAGTGCTAGTAGCCATGAGCAGTTCTTC.

This sequence joins TRBV20-1 and TRBJ2-1, with TRBD1 as a possible D gene (6 bases). The V end lost 4 bases, the J end lost 8 bases, and 9 bases lay between the germline ends. This CDR3 comprises 11 residues. CDR1 is DFQATT, CDR2 SNEGSKA, per germline (reference sequence). The CDR3, as DNA: TGCAGTGCTACCTCAGGGGATGAGCAGTTCTTC. It specifies CSATSGDEQFF.

The chain uses TRBV11-3 and TRBJ2-1; 10 positions match TRBD1. J gave up 7 bases and V 7 bases, and 4 bases lay outside the gene matches. Germline CDR1 SGHNT, CDR2 YENEEA. This CDR3 has 13 amino acids. The CDR3 sequence is CASMRQGANEQFF. The CDR3 nucleotides are TGTGCCAGCATGAGACAGGGGGCTAATGAGCAGTTCTTC. The full variable domain, rest sourced from reference TRBV11-3 and TRBJ2-1, is EAGVVQSPRYKIIEKKQPVAFWCNPISGHNTLYWYLQNLGQGPELLIRYENEEAVDDSQLPKDRFSAERLKGVDSTLKIQPAELGDSAVYLCASMRQGANEQFFGPGTRLTVL.

This chain links TRBV3-1 (or the pseudogene TRBV3-2) with TRBJ2-7; the match to TRBD2 covers 10 bases. This CDR3 spans 16 amino acids. The trim removed 1 base at V and 6 bases at J, leaving 9 bases unmatched. The germline CDR1 and CDR2 sequences are LGHDT and YNNKEL (reference sequence). CDR3 DNA sequence: TGTGCCAGCAGCCAAGTAGGAGCGGGAGGGCCACTCGAGCAGTACTTC. Translation gives CASSQVGAGGPLEQYF.

This clone was recorded a few times. J is TRBJ1-2 and V is TRBV28, with 7 bases fitting TRBD1. Germline V gives CDR1 MDHEN, CDR2 SYDVKM. The CDR3 spans 13 residues. V trimming: 2 bases; J trimming: 3 bases; junction bases outside the gene matches: 0. The CDR3 spells CASSLQGDYGYTF. In DNA form, the CDR3 reads TGTGCCAGCAGTTTACAGGGGGACTATGGCTACACCTTC.

The chain is built from TRBV5-6 and TRBJ1-2; TRBD1 agrees at 12 bases. V shed 3 bases and J 6 bases; nucleotides not matched to a gene: 3. CDR3 length: 14 residues. CDR1 is SGHDT and CDR2 is YYEEEE in the germline V gene. CDR3 sequence reads: CASSSGQGAHGYTF. Written as DNA, the CDR3 is TGTGCCAGCAGCTCGGGACAGGGGGCGCATGGCTACACCTTC.

The genes are TRBV28 and TRBJ1-5; 7 bases are a match to TRBD1. Germline V gene sequence: CDR1 MDHEN, CDR2 SYDVKM. Losses at the gene ends were 4 bases for V and 7 bases for J; bases not matched to a gene: 10. The CDR3 contains 15 residues. The CDR3 coding sequence is TGTGCCAGCAGTTCGCCTCAGACAGGGCGGCAGCCCCAGCATTTT. Protein sequence: CASSSPQTGRQPQHF.

The chain combines TRBV5-1 with TRBJ1-2; TRBD1 matches at 8 bases. V lost 3 bases to trimming and J lost 6 bases; unmatched junction nucleotides: 7. The CDR3 is 14 amino acids. The germline gives CDR1 SGHRS, CDR2 YFSETQ. The CDR3 region has the DNA TGCGCCAGCAGCTCCGGACAGGGAAGTGATGGCTACACCTTC. It is translated as CASSSGQGSDGYTF.

The chain combines TRBV28 with TRBJ1-2; D is possibly TRBD1 (6 bases). CDR1 MDHEN and CDR2 SYDVKM come from the germline V gene. The CDR3 extends over 13 amino acids. Trimming took 6 bases from V and 5 from J, leaving 13 bases between them. The CDR3: CASRETGIYGYTF. In DNA form, the CDR3 reads TGTGCCAGCAGGGAAACAGGGATATATGGCTACACCTTC.

The chain carries TRBV7-8 and TRBJ1-2; perhaps TRBD1 as D (5 bases). V was clipped by 1 base and J by 8 bases, with 8 bases between them. Germline lookup yields CDR1 SGHVS and CDR2 FQNEAQ. This CDR3 is 12 amino acids long. The CDR3 nucleotides are TGTGCCAGCAGCTTAGGGGGCTGGGGCTACACCTTC. It encodes CASSLGGWGYTF.

V and J are TRBV20-1 and TRBJ2-7; possibly TRBD2 for D (7 bases). Trimming removed 3 bases from V and 6 bases from J, with 21 bases in between. In germline, CDR1 is DFQATT, CDR2 SNEGSKA (reference sequence). The length of the CDR3 is 15 residues. The CDR3 coding sequence is TGCAGTGCTAGTCAGAGTGAGGGAGGGGGGAGCGAGCAGTACTTC. It yields the protein CSASQSEGGGSEQYF.

The V call is TRBV28, the J call TRBJ1-2; D is unresolved. This CDR3 contains 13 residues. Trimming shortened V by 7 bases and J by 4 bases, and 13 bases separated the two germline ends. CDR1 and CDR2 from the germline V gene are MDHEN and SYDVKM. CDR3: CASNLPAAYGYTF. In DNA form, the CDR3 reads TGTGCCAGCAACCTACCGGCGGCCTATGGCTACACCTTC.

V usage is TRBV19 and J usage is TRBJ1-5; no clear D. The germline gives CDR1 LNHDA, CDR2 SQIVND (reference sequence). The V gene lost 3 bases and the J gene lost 5 bases, with 17 bases spanning the gap. This CDR3 has 16 residues. The CDR3 protein is CASSILAGTLDQPQHF. In DNA, the CDR3 is TGTGCCAGTAGTATTTTGGCGGGAACGTTAGATCAGCCCCAGCATTTT.

This clone was counted a single time. This CDR3 is CASRPGQGANTEAFF. For the CDR3, the DNA is TGTGCCAGCAGACCGGGACAGGGGGCGAACACTGAAGCTTTCTTT. The chain uses TRBV6-5 and TRBJ1-1; the match to TRBD1 covers 12 bases. With V trimmed by 6 bases and J by 1 base, 3 bases remained unmatched. Germline V gene data show CDR1 as MNHEY and CDR2 as SVGAGI. This CDR3 comprises 15 residues.

The rearrangement links TRBV28 to TRBJ1-6, with TRBD1 matching 8 bases. This CDR3 has 15 amino acids. The germline gives CDR1 MDHEN, CDR2 SYDVKM. After removal of 1 base from V and 10 bases from J, the junction contained 6 bases not matched to a gene. CDR3 residues: CASSLYGRGRSPLHF. CDR3 sequence (DNA): TGTGCCAGCAGTTTATACGGCAGGGGGCGCTCACCCCTCCACTTT.

The rearrangement joins TRBV5-4 to TRBJ2-7; 7 nucleotides line up with TRBD1. The CDR3 sequence is 15 residues long. After removal of 0 bases from V and 1 base from J, the junction contained 4 bases not matched to a gene. Germline values: CDR1 SGHNT, CDR2 YYREEE (reference sequence). CDR3 sequence: CASSLGGQTSYEQYF. As DNA, the CDR3 is TGTGCCAGCAGCTTGGGGGGACAGACTTCCTACGAGCAGTACTTC.

V and J are TRBV5-5 and TRBJ1-2; 9 bases match TRBD1. With V trimmed by 3 bases and J by 4 bases, 1 base remained unmatched. Looked up from germline, CDR1 is SGHKS and CDR2 is YYEKEE (reference sequence). This CDR3 is 13 amino acids long. CDR3 protein: CASSSDRGYGYTF. The CDR3 DNA reads TGTGCCAGCAGCTCGGACAGGGGCTATGGCTACACCTTC.

V usage is TRBV5-6 and J usage is TRBJ1-1, with TRBD1 matching 7 bases. Germline lookup yields CDR1 SGHDT and CDR2 YYEEEE. The CDR3 runs to 15 residues. With 4 bases clipped from V and 2 bases from J, the junction kept 8 bases outside the gene matches. The CDR3 coding sequence is TGTGCCAGCAGCCCTGACAGGGTGCCTAACACTGAAGCTTTCTTT. Protein sequence: CASSPDRVPNTEAFF.

The chain links TRBV5-1 to TRBJ2-7; 8 positions agree with TRBD1. Germline trimming cut 6 bases from V and 3 bases from J; bases unmatched to any gene: 5. The length of the CDR3 is 13 residues. From germline, CDR1 is SGHRS and CDR2 YFSETQ. The CDR3 DNA reads as TGCGCCAGCACGGACAGGGTAAGCTACGAGCAGTACTTC. It translates to CASTDRVSYEQYF.

The V gene is TRBV5-1, the J gene TRBJ2-7; 9 nucleotides align to TRBD2. This CDR3 has 15 residues. Looked up from germline, CDR1 is SGHRS and CDR2 is YFSETQ. Trimming removed 2 bases from V and 2 bases from J; junction bases left unmatched: 5. CDR3 sequence: CASSFSGGLTYEQYF. The CDR3 coding sequence is TGCGCCAGCAGCTTTAGCGGGGGCCTCACCTACGAGCAGTACTTC.

This clone has more than one count but fewer than ten. The chain uses TRBV7-2 and TRBJ2-1; 9 nucleotides match TRBD1. CDR3 size: 14 residues. Germline V gene data show CDR1 as SGHTA and CDR2 as FQGNSA. The V gene end was trimmed by 4 bases and the J gene end by 10 bases; junction bases not matched to a gene: 8. The CDR3 loop is CASSSRDRVGEQFF. CDR3 DNA sequence: TGTGCCAGCAGCTCCCGGGACAGGGTTGGAGAGCAGTTCTTC.

The chain couples TRBV19 to TRBJ2-3; 7 nucleotides agree with TRBD2. Germline trimming cut 5 bases from V and 0 bases from J; bases unmatched to any gene: 5. The CDR3 is made up of 15 amino acids. CDR1 LNHDA and CDR2 SQIVND come from the germline V gene (reference sequence). CDR3 coding DNA: TGTGCCAGTAGTCGGCCTAGCGGTAGCACAGATACGCAGTATTTT. Translating gives CASSRPSGSTDTQYF.

This rearrangement joins TRBV6-5 to TRBJ1-1; D call uncertain. Germline V lookup: CDR1 MNHEY, CDR2 SVGAGI. CDR3 length: 15 residues. V gave up 7 bases and J gave up 4 bases, with 19 bases separating them. The CDR3 region has the DNA TGTGCCAGCATCAGAGAGAAGGTGTGGGCCACTGAAGCTTTCTTT. Translation gives CASIREKVWATEAFF.